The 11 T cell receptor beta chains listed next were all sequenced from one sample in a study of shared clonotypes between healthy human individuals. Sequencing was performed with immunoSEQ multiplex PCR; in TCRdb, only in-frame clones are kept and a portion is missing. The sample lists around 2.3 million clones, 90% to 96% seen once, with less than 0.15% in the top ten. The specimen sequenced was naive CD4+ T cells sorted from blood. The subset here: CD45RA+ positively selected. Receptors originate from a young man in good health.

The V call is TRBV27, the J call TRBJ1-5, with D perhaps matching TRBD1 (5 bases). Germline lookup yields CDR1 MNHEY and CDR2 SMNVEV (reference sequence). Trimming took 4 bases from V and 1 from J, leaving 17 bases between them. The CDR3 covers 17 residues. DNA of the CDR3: TGTGCCAGCAGTTCTCGGCAGGGCAAGATGAGCAATCAGCCCCAGCATTTT. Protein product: CASSSRQGKMSNQPQHF.

CDR3 residues: CATRYGDTSYEQYF. Written as DNA, the CDR3 is TGTGCCACCAGGTATGGGGACACCTCCTACGAGCAGTACTTC. The chain couples TRBV27 to TRBJ2-7; D possibly corresponds to TRBD1 (6 bases). There are 14 residues in the CDR3. Trimming left V 10 bases short and J 0 bases short, with 16 bases between. CDR1 and CDR2 (germline): MNHEY, SMNVEV (reference sequence).

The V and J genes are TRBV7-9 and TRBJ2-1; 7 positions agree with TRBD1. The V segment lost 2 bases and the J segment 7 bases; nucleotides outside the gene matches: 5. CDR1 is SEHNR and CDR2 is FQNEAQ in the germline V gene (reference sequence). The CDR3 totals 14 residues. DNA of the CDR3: TGTGCCAGCAGCTTAAACTACAGGGGAAATGAGCAGTTCTTC. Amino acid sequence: CASSLNYRGNEQFF.

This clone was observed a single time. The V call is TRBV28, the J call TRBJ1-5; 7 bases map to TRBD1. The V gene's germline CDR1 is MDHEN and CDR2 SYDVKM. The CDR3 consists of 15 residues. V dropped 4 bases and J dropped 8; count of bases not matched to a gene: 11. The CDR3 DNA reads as TGTGCCAGCAGTTCCCCTTCGGGACAGCTTGAGCCCCAGCATTTT. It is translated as CASSSPSGQLEPQHF.

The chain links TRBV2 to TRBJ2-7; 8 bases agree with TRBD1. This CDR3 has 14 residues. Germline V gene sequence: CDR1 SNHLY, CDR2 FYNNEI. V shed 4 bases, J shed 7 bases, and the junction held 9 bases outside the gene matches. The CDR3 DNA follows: TGTGCCAGCAGTGTAGCAGGGGGCATGGGGGAGCAGTACTTC. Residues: CASSVAGGMGEQYF.

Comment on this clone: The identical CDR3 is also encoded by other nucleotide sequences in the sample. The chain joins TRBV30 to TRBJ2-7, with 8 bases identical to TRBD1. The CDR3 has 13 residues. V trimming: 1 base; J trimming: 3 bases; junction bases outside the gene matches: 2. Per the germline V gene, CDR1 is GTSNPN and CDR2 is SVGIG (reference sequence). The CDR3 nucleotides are TGTGCCTGGAGTGGGGACAGGAGCTACGAGCAGTACTTC. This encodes CAWSGDRSYEQYF.

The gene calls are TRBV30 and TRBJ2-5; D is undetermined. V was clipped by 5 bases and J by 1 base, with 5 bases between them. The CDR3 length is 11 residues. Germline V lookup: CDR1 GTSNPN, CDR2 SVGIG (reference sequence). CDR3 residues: CAWGPQETQYF. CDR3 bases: TGTGCCTGGGGACCCCAAGAGACCCAGTACTTC.

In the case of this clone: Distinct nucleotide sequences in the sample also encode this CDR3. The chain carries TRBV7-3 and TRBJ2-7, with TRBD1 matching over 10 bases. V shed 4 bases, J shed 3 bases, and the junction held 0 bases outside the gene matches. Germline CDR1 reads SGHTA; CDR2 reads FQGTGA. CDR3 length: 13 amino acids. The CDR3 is CASSWDRGYEQYF. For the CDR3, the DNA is TGTGCCAGCAGCTGGGACAGGGGCTACGAGCAGTACTTC.

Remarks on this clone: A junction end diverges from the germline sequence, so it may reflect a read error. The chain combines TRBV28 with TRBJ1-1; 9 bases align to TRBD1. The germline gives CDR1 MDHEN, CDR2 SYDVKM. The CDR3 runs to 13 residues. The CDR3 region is CASGQGMNTEAFF. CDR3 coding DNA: TGTGCCAGCGGACAGGGGATGAATACTGAAGCTTTCTTT. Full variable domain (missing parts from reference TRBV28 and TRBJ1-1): DVKVTQSSRYLVKRTGEKVFLECVQDMDHENMFWYRQDPGLGLRLIYFSYDVKMKEKGDIPEGYSVSREKKERFSLILESASTNQTSMYLCASGQGMNTEAFFGQGTRLTVV.

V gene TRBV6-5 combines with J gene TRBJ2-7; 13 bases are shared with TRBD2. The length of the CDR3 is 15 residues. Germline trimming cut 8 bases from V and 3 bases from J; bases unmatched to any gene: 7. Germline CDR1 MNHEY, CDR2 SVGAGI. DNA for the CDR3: TGTGCCAGCCGACTAGCGGGGGGATCACACTACGAGCAGTACTTC. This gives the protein CASRLAGGSHYEQYF.

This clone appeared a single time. Here the CDR3 reads CAWSVPGNSNYGYTF. The CDR3 nucleotides are TGTGCCTGGAGTGTACCGGGGAACTCTAACTATGGCTACACCTTC. V usage is TRBV30 and J usage is TRBJ1-2; D uncertain. The CDR3 is 15 amino acids. Per germline, CDR1 GTSNPN and CDR2 SVGIG (reference sequence). V shed 0 bases and J shed 0 bases, with 11 bases lying between them.